Each of the 14 T cell receptor beta chains below was sequenced from the same sample in a study of blood T cell repertoires in COVID-19. The assay was immunoSEQ multiplex PCR, and TCRdb's table has in-frame clones only and misses some. This sample yields 200,000 to 250,000 clones, of which around nine tenths are seen a single time; about 1.3% belongs to the top ten. Input material: peripheral blood. These receptors were collected from an elderly man with acute or convalescent COVID-19.

The chain combines TRBV13 with TRBJ2-2, with a weak D call TRBD1 (6 bases). This CDR3 spans 16 amino acids. Trimming left V 1 base short and J 5 bases short, with 14 bases between. CDR1 is PRHDT and CDR2 is FYEKMQ in the germline V gene (reference sequence). This CDR3 reads CASSLVSGGRTGELFF. The DNA of the CDR3 is TGTGCCAGCAGCTTAGTGTCTGGGGGCAGGACCGGGGAGCTGTTTTTT.

This chain uses TRBV19 with TRBJ1-5; 9 bases are a match to TRBD1. The germline gives CDR1 LNHDA, CDR2 SQIVND (reference sequence). CDR3 length: 16 residues. The V and J ends lost 3 bases and 6 bases, in that order; junction bases with no gene match: 9. CDR3 sequence (DNA): TGTGCCAGTAGTATCACCGGGACAGGGTCCCTTCAGCCCCAGCATTTT. The encoded protein is CASSITGTGSLQPQHF. The entire variable domain, with the rest obtained from reference TRBV19 and TRBJ1-5, is as follows: DGGITQSPKYLFRKEGQNVTLSCEQNLNHDAMYWYRQDPGQGLRLIYYSQIVNDFQKGDIAEGYSVSREKKESFPLTVTSAQKNPTAFYLCASSITGTGSLQPQHFGDGTRLSIL.

V usage is TRBV28 and J usage is TRBJ1-4; D unresolved. This CDR3 contains 13 residues. CDR1 is MDHEN, CDR2 SYDVKM, per germline. V shed 6 bases and J shed 6 bases, with 11 bases lying between them. This CDR3 reads CASSQELHEKLFF. The CDR3 DNA reads TGTGCCAGCAGCCAAGAGTTGCATGAAAAACTGTTTTTT.

This clone has only one observation. This rearrangement joins TRBV7-9 to TRBJ2-1, with D perhaps TRBD1 (5 bases). The V gene lost 2 bases and the J gene lost 9 bases, with 11 bases spanning the gap. The CDR3 is made up of 13 amino acids. In germline, CDR1 is SEHNR, CDR2 FQNEAQ (reference sequence). For the CDR3, the DNA is TGTGCCAGCAGCTTACCAGGGTTCACTGAGCAGTTCTTC. Translated, it gives CASSLPGFTEQFF.

This chain joins TRBV6-5 and TRBJ2-6; D unresolved. The CDR3 runs 15 residues. V was shortened by 6 bases and J by 1 base, with 10 bases between the two germline ends. CDR1 is MNHEY, CDR2 SVGAGI, per germline. CDR3 DNA: TGTGCCAGCAGCCCCGTCTTATCTGGGGCCAACGTCCTGACTTTC. This translates into CASSPVLSGANVLTF.

The V gene is TRBV4-3, the J gene TRBJ1-2, with 7 bases matching TRBD1. V shed 2 bases, J shed 0 bases, and the junction held 12 bases outside the gene matches. Looked up from germline, CDR1 is LGHNA and CDR2 is YSLEER. CDR3 length: 18 residues. This chain's CDR3 is CASSQSSGQAETNYGYTF. Here the CDR3 DNA reads TGCGCCAGCAGCCAAAGTTCTGGACAGGCGGAGACTAACTATGGCTACACCTTC.

The chain uses TRBV9 and TRBJ2-5; D uncertain. Deletions cut 1 base from V and 1 base from J, with 11 bases between. CDR1 and CDR2 from the germline V gene are SGDLS and YYNGEE. CDR3 length equals 15 residues. The CDR3 DNA follows: TGTGCCAGCAGCGTACAGAGTGGGCCCCAAGAGACCCAGTACTTC. It translates to CASSVQSGPQETQYF. Together with reference TRBV9 and TRBJ2-5, the CDR3 gives the full variable domain: DSGVTQTPKHLITATGQRVTLRCSPRSGDLSVYWYQQSLDQGLQFLIQYYNGEERAKGNILERFSAQQFPDLHSELNLSSLELGDSALYFCASSVQSGPQETQYFGPGTRLLVL.

The J gene is TRBJ1-6, the V gene TRBV19, with 12 bases matching TRBD1. The CDR3 extends over 16 amino acids. In germline, CDR1 is LNHDA, CDR2 SQIVND (reference sequence). J gave up 6 bases and V 6 bases, and 6 bases lay outside the gene matches. The CDR3 nucleotides read TGTGCCAGTAGCACGGGACAGGGGGCGCGTAATTCACCCCTCCACTTT. Protein sequence: CASSTGQGARNSPLHF.

The J gene is TRBJ1-2, the V gene TRBV18, with D unresolved. The V gene's germline CDR1 is KGHSH and CDR2 LQKENI. V gave up 1 base and J gave up 5 bases, with 17 bases separating them. This CDR3 comprises 16 residues. Here the CDR3 reads CASSPQAQEGSYGYTF. For the CDR3, the DNA is TGTGCCAGCTCACCACAGGCCCAAGAGGGATCGTATGGCTACACCTTC. The whole variable domain, remainder taken from reference TRBV18 and TRBJ1-2, is NAGVMQNPRHLVRRRGQEARLRCSPMKGHSHVYWYRQLPEEGLKFMVYLQKENIIDESGMPKERFSAEFPKEGPSILRIQQVVRGDSAAYFCASSPQAQEGSYGYTFGSGTRLTVV.

This sequence joins TRBV28 and TRBJ2-1; D might be TRBD2 (5 bases). The V end was cut by 2 bases, the J end by 9 bases, with 11 bases between. The CDR3 runs to 13 residues. Germline V gene lookup returns CDR1 MDHEN and CDR2 SYDVKM. This chain's CDR3 is CASSLPGISEQFF. CDR3 coding DNA: TGTGCCAGCAGTTTACCCGGGATTTCTGAGCAGTTCTTC.

This chain uses TRBV2 with TRBJ2-5, with 9 positions matching TRBD2. The CDR3 has 16 residues. V lost 1 base and J lost 1; bases outside the gene matches: 4. In germline, CDR1 is SNHLY, CDR2 FYNNEI. The CDR3 protein is CASSEVPSGIQETQYF. CDR3 nucleotides: TGTGCCAGCAGTGAAGTCCCTAGCGGGATCCAAGAGACCCAGTACTTC.

The genes are TRBV18 and TRBJ2-3, with TRBD1 identical over 7 bases. Germline V gene sequence: CDR1 KGHSH, CDR2 LQKENI. This CDR3 has 14 amino acids. The trim removed 6 bases at V and 0 bases at J, leaving 3 bases unmatched. The CDR3 DNA reads as TGTGCCAGCTCCGACAGGGTCAGCACAGATACGCAGTATTTT. It encodes CASSDRVSTDTQYF.

A single count supports this clone. The V and J genes are TRBV5-4 and TRBJ2-1, with 11 bases identical to TRBD1. Germline V gene data show CDR1 as SGHNT and CDR2 as YYREEE (reference sequence). The CDR3 is made up of 16 amino acids. V dropped 2 bases and J dropped 2; count of bases not matched to a gene: 3. The DNA of the CDR3 is TGTGCCAGCAGCTTTGGACAGGGGGCCGCCTACAATGAGCAGTTCTTC. This sequence encodes CASSFGQGAAYNEQFF.

The gene calls are TRBV15 and TRBJ2-7; 8 bases are a match to TRBD1. In germline, CDR1 is LNHNV, CDR2 YYDKDF (reference sequence). The ends lost 3 bases at V and 2 bases at J; junction bases unmatched: 6. CDR3 size: 15 residues. The CDR3 nucleotides are TGTGCCACCAGCAGGGACTCAGGGGGCCCCTACGAGCAGTACTTC. It specifies CATSRDSGGPYEQYF.